What follows is one T cell receptor (beta chain) and its context. Germline V CDR1 and CDR2: SGHDT, YYEEEE. The junction had 8 bases not matched to a gene; V was cut back by 3 bases and J by 6 bases. This CDR3 has 16 amino acids. Authors' processing steps: Estimation of nucleated cell counts relied on the amplification of reference gene primers. Produced via immunoSEQ multiplex PCR; TCRdb's table is partial and in-frame only. V and J calls plus clone size are reproduced from that table; the DNA served to infer D and trimming. The sample has just over 65,000 clones; roughly nine tenths are singletons. The data belong to a study of blood T cell repertoires in COVID-19. Study-level background: Both acute and convalescent COVID-19 samples were obtained from the United States, Italy and Spain. The cDNA or gDNA used as material had been derived from T cells, B-cell-depleted T cells, or PBMCs.

The chain is built from TRBV5-6 and TRBJ1-6; 8 bases line up with TRBD1. The sequencing sample was made of peripheral blood. This TCR came from a man between 60 and 70 years old with acute or convalescent COVID-19. This CDR3 reads CASSWTGIAGNSPLHF. The CDR3 nucleotides are TGTGCCAGCAGCTGGACAGGGATAGCGGGTAATTCACCCCTCCACTTT.